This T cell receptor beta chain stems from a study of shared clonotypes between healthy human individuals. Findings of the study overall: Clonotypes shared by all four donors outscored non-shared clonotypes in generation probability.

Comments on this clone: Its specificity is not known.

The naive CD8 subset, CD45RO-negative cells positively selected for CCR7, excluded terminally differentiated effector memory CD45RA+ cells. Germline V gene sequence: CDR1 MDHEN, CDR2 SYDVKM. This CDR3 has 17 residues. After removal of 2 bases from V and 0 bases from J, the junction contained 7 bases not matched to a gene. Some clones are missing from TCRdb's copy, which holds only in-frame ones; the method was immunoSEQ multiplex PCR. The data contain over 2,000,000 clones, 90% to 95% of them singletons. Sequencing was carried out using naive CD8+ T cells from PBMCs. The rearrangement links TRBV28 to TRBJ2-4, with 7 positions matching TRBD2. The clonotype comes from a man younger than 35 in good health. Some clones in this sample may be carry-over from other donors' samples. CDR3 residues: CASSLAGVREAKNIQYF. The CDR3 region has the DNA TGTGCCAGCAGTTTAGCGGGAGTGAGGGAAGCCAAAAACATTCAGTACTTC.